This entry concerns a single T cell receptor beta chain. The data originate from a study of cytomegalovirus exposure and HLA in healthy donors. The length of the CDR3 is 14 residues. Germline V CDR1 and CDR2: ENHRY, SYGVKD. The PCR ran on 60 Vbeta and 13 Jbeta primers. Here immunoSEQ multiplex PCR was the method, and the copy in TCRdb shows in-frame clones only, minus some. This table holds roughly 90,000 clones, 65% to 85% found once. The clonotype was recovered from a man between 18 and 35 years old in good health and CMV-seronegative. The sample comprised PBMCs. The chain recombines TRBV10-3 with TRBJ2-5; 13 bases map to TRBD2. TRBJ2-7 matches the DNA end more closely, so the J call is doubtful. The CDR3, as DNA: TGTGCCATCAGGACTAGCGGGGGGAAGAACGAGCAGTACTTC. It yields the protein CAIRTSGGKNEQYF.